This T cell receptor (beta chain) stems from a study of cytomegalovirus exposure and HLA in healthy donors. The overall study: Samples from HLA-typed donors yielded about 85 million unique TCRs in an early data release. The Caucasian-associated ancestry cluster held about 80% of 398 genotyped donors. Whole-study results and caveats: For most subjects, TCR beta sequences were reported to predict HLA-A and HLA-B alleles with accuracy.

As for this clone: The antigen is not known.

The germline V gene has CDR1 SGHAT and CDR2 FQDESV (reference sequence). The CDR3 has 13 amino acids. Trimming took 6 bases from V and 2 from J; bases not matched to a gene: 2. Each donor's status was that of a healthy bone marrow donor. Researchers ran the PCR with 60 Vbeta and 13 Jbeta primers. This table comes from immunoSEQ multiplex PCR, and its TCRdb copy is limited to in-frame clones, with some not included. The sample shows 150,000 to 200,000 clones, about 76% of them seen only once. The rearrangement links TRBV11-1 to TRBJ2-3; the match to TRBD2 covers 7 bases. Sequencing was performed on PBMCs. The receptor was isolated from a male donor in good health and CMV-seropositive. The CDR3 coding sequence is TGTGCCAGCAGAGCGGGGTCCACAGATACGCAGTATTTT. Its protein product is CASRAGSTDTQYF.